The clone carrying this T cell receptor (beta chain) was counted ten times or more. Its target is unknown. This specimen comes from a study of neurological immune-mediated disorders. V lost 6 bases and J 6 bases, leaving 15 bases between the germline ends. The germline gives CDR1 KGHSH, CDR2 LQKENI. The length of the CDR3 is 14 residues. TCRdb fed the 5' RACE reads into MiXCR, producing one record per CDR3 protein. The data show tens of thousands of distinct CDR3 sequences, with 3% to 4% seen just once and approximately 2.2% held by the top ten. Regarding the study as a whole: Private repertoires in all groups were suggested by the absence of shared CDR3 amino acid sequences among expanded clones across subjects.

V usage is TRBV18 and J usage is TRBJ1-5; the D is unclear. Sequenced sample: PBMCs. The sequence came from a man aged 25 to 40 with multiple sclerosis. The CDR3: CASSEVEETQPQHF. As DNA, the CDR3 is TGTGCCAGCTCGGAAGTAGAGGAGACTCAGCCCCAGCATTTT. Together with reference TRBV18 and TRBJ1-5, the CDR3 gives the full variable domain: NAGVMQNPRHLVRRRGQEARLRCSPMKGHSHVYWYRQLPEEGLKFMVYLQKENIIDESGMPKERFSAEFPKEGPSILRIQQVVRGDSAAYFCASSEVEETQPQHFGDGTRLSIL.